Presented here are 20 T cell receptor beta chains from one specimen sequenced in a study of blood T cell repertoires in COVID-19. Repertoires were generated with immunoSEQ multiplex PCR, while TCRdb's copy carries only in-frame clones and drops some. The sample includes 360,000 or so clones, 90% of them seen just once. The material sequenced was peripheral blood. The receptors stem from a man between 18 and 29 years old with active or convalescent COVID-19.

V usage is TRBV11-2 and J usage is TRBJ2-7; TRBD2 matches at 10 bases. After removal of 5 bases from V and 3 bases from J, the junction contained 1 base not matched to a gene. This CDR3 region has 13 residues. Germline V gene data show CDR1 as SGHAT and CDR2 as FQNNGV. CDR3 DNA: TGTGCCAGCAGCCTAGCGGGAGACTACGAGCAGTACTTC. As protein: CASSLAGDYEQYF.

V usage is TRBV27 and J usage is TRBJ2-5, with D possibly matching TRBD1 (6 bases). The CDR3 is 17 amino acids. The germline V gene has CDR1 MNHEY and CDR2 SMNVEV (reference sequence). Trimming removed 3 bases at V and 2 bases at J, with 19 bases between. The CDR3 DNA is TGTGCCAGCAGTTTCTACCAGGGGAAGAGGACACAAGAGACCCAGTACTTC. It codes for CASSFYQGKRTQETQYF.

This chain joins TRBV12-5 and TRBJ1-1; 10 nucleotides align to TRBD1. The CDR3 loop spans 16 amino acids. CDR1 is LGHNT and CDR2 is FRNRAP in the germline V gene. The ends lost 1 base at V and 10 bases at J; junction bases unmatched: 12. In DNA form, the CDR3 reads TGTGCTAGTGGTTTGGACTTATTCCGGGACAGGGGTCGAGCTTTCTTT. Protein product: CASGLDLFRDRGRAFF.

This clone showed up just once. The J gene is TRBJ2-3, the V gene TRBV27; D may be TRBD2 (6 bases). Trimming removed 2 bases at V and 2 bases at J, with 11 bases between. This CDR3 is 15 amino acids long. Germline CDR1 MNHEY, CDR2 SMNVEV (reference sequence). The CDR3 DNA sequence: TGTGCCAGCAGTTTAGGTAGCGGACTCACAGATACGCAGTATTTT. Its translation: CASSLGSGLTDTQYF.

The chain has TRBV11-1 and TRBJ2-1, with TRBD1 as a possible D gene (5 bases). V was pared by 5 bases and J by 1 base, with 15 bases between. The CDR3 is made up of 16 amino acids. From germline, CDR1 is SGHAT and CDR2 FQDESV (reference sequence). CDR3 nucleotide sequence: TGTGCCAGCAGCAAAGGGGAAGGTCCGTCCTACAATGAGCAGTTCTTC. Translating it yields CASSKGEGPSYNEQFF.

The chain carries TRBV4-3 and TRBJ2-1; no clear D. V shed 0 bases and J shed 10 bases, with 4 bases lying between them. The CDR3 sequence is 11 residues long. Looked up from germline, CDR1 is LGHNA and CDR2 is YSLEER. CDR3 amino acids: CASSQESEQFF. The CDR3 DNA sequence: TGCGCCAGCAGCCAAGAGTCGGAGCAGTTCTTC.

This rearrangement joins TRBV27 to TRBJ1-2, with 8 bases lining up with TRBD1. V lost 3 bases and J lost 7; bases outside the gene matches: 10. The germline V gene has CDR1 MNHEY and CDR2 SMNVEV (reference sequence). CDR3 length: 15 residues. CDR3 sequence (DNA): TGTGCCAGCAGTTTCCCCCTAGACAGGGGCTGTGGCTACACCTTC. This gives the protein CASSFPLDRGCGYTF.

CDR3 DNA: TGTGCCAGCAGCAACGGACTAGCGGGAGTTGTAGAGCAGTACTTC. This codes for CASSNGLAGVVEQYF. The gene calls are TRBV7-3 and TRBJ2-7; 13 bases match TRBD2. There are 15 residues in the CDR3. The V and J ends lost 5 bases and 7 bases, in that order; junction bases with no gene match: 8. Per germline, CDR1 SGHTA and CDR2 FQGTGA.

This clone occurred once. CDR3 amino acids: CASRKDRGNEKLFF. The CDR3 nucleotides are TGCGCCAGCAGAAAGGACAGGGGGAATGAAAAACTGTTTTTT. This chain links TRBV4-3 with TRBJ1-4; the match to TRBD1 covers 10 bases. Germline CDR1 LGHNA, CDR2 YSLEER. Unmatched junction bases numbered 3, after V lost 6 bases and J lost 5 bases. CDR3 length: 14 residues.

This clone was seen once. The chain links TRBV28 to TRBJ2-3; 8 bases agree with TRBD2. The CDR3 is made up of 14 amino acids. Looked up from germline, CDR1 is MDHEN and CDR2 is SYDVKM. Trimming took 8 bases from V and 3 from J; bases not matched to a gene: 7. CDR3 coding DNA: TGTGCCAGCCGGAACCGGGGGGGTACAGATACGCAGTATTTT. The encoded protein is CASRNRGGTDTQYF.

The V call is TRBV27, the J call TRBJ1-2; 7 positions match TRBD1. The germline V gene has CDR1 MNHEY and CDR2 SMNVEV (reference sequence). The CDR3 contains 15 residues. The V segment lost 7 bases and the J segment 7 bases; nucleotides outside the gene matches: 15. CDR3 nucleotide sequence: TGTGCCAGCACCCCTTCGGCCCCAGGGGGAGGTGGCTACACCTTC. This sequence encodes CASTPSAPGGGGYTF.

The chain is built from TRBV5-1 and TRBJ1-5; no definite D call. The germline gives CDR1 SGHRS, CDR2 YFSETQ. Between the trimmed V and J ends, which lost 0 bases and 6 bases, there was a span of 10 bases. The CDR3 spans 14 residues. The DNA for the CDR3 is TGCGCCAGCAGCTTGGGGCAAGAGGGTCAGCCCCAGCATTTT. This encodes CASSLGQEGQPQHF.

The genes are TRBV28 and TRBJ2-1; TRBD2 matches 10 bases. Germline lookup yields CDR1 MDHEN and CDR2 SYDVKM. CDR3 size: 14 residues. V shed 8 bases and J 12 bases; nucleotides not matched to a gene: 13. CDR3 sequence: CASGAGGPWVGQFF. The CDR3 DNA reads as TGTGCCAGCGGAGCGGGGGGGCCTTGGGTAGGGCAGTTCTTC.

This clone was seen just once. V gene TRBV29-1 combines with J gene TRBJ2-1; D is unclear. The CDR3 runs 11 residues. Trimming took 5 bases from V and 3 from J, leaving 5 bases between them. Per the germline V gene, CDR1 is SQVTM and CDR2 is ANQGSEA. The CDR3 is CSVLRYNEQFF. CDR3 sequence (DNA): TGCAGCGTTTTGCGCTACAATGAGCAGTTCTTC.

This clone is a singleton in its sample. The chain uses TRBV29-1 and TRBJ2-7; TRBD1 matches at 9 bases. The V gene's germline CDR1 is SQVTM and CDR2 ANQGSEA. V trimming: 3 bases; J trimming: 0 bases; junction bases outside the gene matches: 0. The CDR3 loop spans 13 amino acids. CDR3 amino acids: CSVETGGSYEQYF. The DNA of the CDR3 is TGCAGCGTTGAGACAGGGGGCTCCTACGAGCAGTACTTC.

The chain uses TRBV19 and TRBJ2-2, with 8 bases matching TRBD2. The V gene end was trimmed by 5 bases and the J gene end by 5 bases; junction bases not matched to a gene: 7. Germline assignment: CDR1 LNHDA and CDR2 SQIVND (reference sequence). The CDR3 is 15 amino acids. This CDR3 is CASSVSGRGTGELFF. The CDR3 coding sequence is TGTGCCAGTAGTGTCAGCGGGAGAGGAACCGGGGAGCTGTTTTTT.

The chain combines TRBV7-9 with TRBJ1-6; possible D gene TRBD1, 6 bases. Germline V CDR1 and CDR2: SEHNR, FQNEAQ (reference sequence). This CDR3 spans 15 amino acids. V lost 0 bases and J 7 bases, leaving 10 bases between the germline ends. CDR3 sequence: CASSLADSSNSPLHF. The CDR3 nucleotides are TGTGCCAGCAGCTTAGCGGACAGTTCAAATTCACCCCTCCACTTT.

The chain links TRBV4-1 to TRBJ2-3; D remains unclear. The length of the CDR3 is 14 residues. Trimming took off 1 base at V and 3 bases at J, with 8 bases between the two ends. Germline CDR1 is MGHRA and CDR2 is YSYEKL. CDR3 protein: CASSQGSLTDTQYF. As DNA, the CDR3 is TGCGCCAGCAGCCAAGGGAGTCTGACAGATACGCAGTATTTT.

J is TRBJ1-4 and V is TRBV10-3, with D perhaps TRBD1 (5 bases). CDR3 length equals 14 residues. The ends were cut back, 3 bases at V and 7 bases at J, with 12 bases in the middle. The germline gives CDR1 ENHRY, CDR2 SYGVKD. CDR3 sequence: CAISDRGVGEKLFF. CDR3 in DNA: TGTGCCATCAGTGATAGGGGTGTCGGTGAAAAACTGTTTTTT.

The chain recombines TRBV4-3 with TRBJ2-5; TRBD2 aligns across 7 bases. This CDR3 is 15 amino acids long. Germline lookup yields CDR1 LGHNA and CDR2 YSLEER. The V and J ends lost 6 bases and 3 bases, in that order; junction bases with no gene match: 10. CDR3 sequence reads: CASSLFGGGKETQYF. CDR3 bases: TGCGCCAGCAGTCTCTTTGGGGGAGGGAAAGAGACCCAGTACTTC.